This T cell receptor (beta chain) was captured by sequencing in a study of beta chain features in type 1 diabetes. The wider study: Healthy donors and patients showed comparable age, gender and cell yields.

On this clone: Its antigen remains unidentified.

Whole-study findings and limits: Type 1 diabetes patients had TCRB CDR3s that were shorter (moderately but significantly so) in all four CD4+ subsets. VDJ junctions sequenced from type 1 diabetes patients showed fewer insertions and more deletions.

The CDR3 covers 13 residues. V shed 6 bases and J shed 7 bases, with 12 bases lying between them. Germline V gene sequence: CDR1 LNHNV, CDR2 YYDKDF (reference sequence). Every bit of the isolated RNA underwent reverse transcription, so sequencing read expressed TCRB transcripts. Assay used: immunoSEQ multiplex PCR; TCRdb lists only in-frame clones, some missing. The table shows 620,000 or so clones, with 15% to 17% occurring only once. This receptor was taken from a man aged 18 to 30 in good health. The specimen was naive CD4+ T cells from blood. The genes are TRBV15 and TRBJ2-2; a possible D gene is TRBD1 (6 bases). CDR3: CATSLTGYGELFF. The CDR3 nucleotides are TGTGCCACCAGTTTAACAGGGTACGGGGAGCTGTTTTTT.